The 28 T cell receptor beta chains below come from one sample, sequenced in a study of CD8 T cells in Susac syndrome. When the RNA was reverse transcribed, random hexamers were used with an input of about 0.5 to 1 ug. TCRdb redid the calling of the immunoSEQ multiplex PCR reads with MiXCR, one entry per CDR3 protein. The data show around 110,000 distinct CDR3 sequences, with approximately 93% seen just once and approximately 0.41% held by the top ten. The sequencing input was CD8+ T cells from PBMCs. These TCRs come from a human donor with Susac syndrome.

The CDR3 sequence is CASSSSGGPAGTQYF. DNA of the CDR3: TGCGCCAGCAGCTCTAGCGGGGGGCCTGCGGGGACCCAGTACTTC. The rearrangement uses TRBV4-1 and TRBJ2-5; 11 nucleotides agree with TRBD2. CDR3 size: 15 residues. Per the germline V gene, CDR1 is MGHRA and CDR2 is YSYEKL. J lost 7 bases, V lost 5 bases, and 9 bases had no gene match.

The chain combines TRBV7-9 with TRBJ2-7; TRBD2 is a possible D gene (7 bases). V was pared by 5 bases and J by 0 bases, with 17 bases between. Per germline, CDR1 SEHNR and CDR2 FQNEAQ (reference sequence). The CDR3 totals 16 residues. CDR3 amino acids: CASSPPLADSSYEQYF. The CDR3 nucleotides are TGTGCCAGCAGCCCCCCCCTAGCGGACAGCTCCTACGAGCAGTACTTC.

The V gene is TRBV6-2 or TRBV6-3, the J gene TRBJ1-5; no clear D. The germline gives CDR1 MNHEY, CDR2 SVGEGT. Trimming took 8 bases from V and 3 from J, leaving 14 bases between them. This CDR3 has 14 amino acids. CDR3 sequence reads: CASRPLSFNQPQHF. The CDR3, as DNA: TGTGCCAGCCGACCCCTGTCCTTCAATCAGCCCCAGCATTTT.

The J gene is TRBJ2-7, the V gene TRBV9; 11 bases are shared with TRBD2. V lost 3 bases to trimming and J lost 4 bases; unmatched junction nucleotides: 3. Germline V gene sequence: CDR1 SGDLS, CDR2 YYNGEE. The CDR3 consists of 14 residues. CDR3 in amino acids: CASSELAGVYEQYF. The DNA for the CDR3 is TGTGCCAGCAGCGAACTAGCGGGGGTTTACGAGCAGTACTTC.

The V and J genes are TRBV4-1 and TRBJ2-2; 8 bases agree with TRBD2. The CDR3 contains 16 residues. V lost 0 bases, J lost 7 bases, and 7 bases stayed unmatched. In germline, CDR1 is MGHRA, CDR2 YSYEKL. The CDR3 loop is CASSQDPGGRGGELFF. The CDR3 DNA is TGCGCCAGCAGCCAAGATCCGGGGGGGCGGGGCGGGGAGCTGTTTTTT.

The DNA of the CDR3 is TGTGCCAGCAGCTTTCTGAGCGTCGACACCGGGGAGCTGTTTTTT. Translating gives CASSFLSVDTGELFF. This chain uses TRBV5-4 with TRBJ2-2; D uncertain. This CDR3 has 15 residues. Trimming cost V 2 bases and J 3 bases, with 11 bases left between them. Germline V gene lookup returns CDR1 SGHNT and CDR2 YYREEE (reference sequence).

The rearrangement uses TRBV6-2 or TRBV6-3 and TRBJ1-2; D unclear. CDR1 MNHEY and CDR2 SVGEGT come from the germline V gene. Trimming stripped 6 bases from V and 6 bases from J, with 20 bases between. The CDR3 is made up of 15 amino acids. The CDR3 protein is CASREIGQTLDGYTF. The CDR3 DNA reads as TGTGCCAGCAGGGAGATAGGGCAGACTCTGGATGGCTACACCTTC.

The CDR3 bases are TGTGCCAGCAGTGAGTTGACAGGGAGGGTTGAGACCCAGTACTTC. It codes for CASSELTGRVETQYF. This rearrangement joins TRBV2 to TRBJ2-5; D could derive from TRBD1 or TRBD2 (7 bases each). The germline V and J ends were trimmed by 3 bases and 5 bases, with 16 bases remaining between them. CDR3 length: 15 residues. CDR1 and CDR2 (germline): SNHLY, FYNNEI.

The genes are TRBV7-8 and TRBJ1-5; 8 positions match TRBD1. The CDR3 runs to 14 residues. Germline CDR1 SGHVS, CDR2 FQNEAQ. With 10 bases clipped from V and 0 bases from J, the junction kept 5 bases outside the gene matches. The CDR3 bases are TGTGCCACCCAGGGGGCCTATAGCAATCAGCCCCAGCATTTT. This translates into CATQGAYSNQPQHF. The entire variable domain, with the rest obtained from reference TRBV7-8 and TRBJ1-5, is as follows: GAGVSQSPRYKVAKRGQDVALRCDPISGHVSLFWYQQALGQGPEFLTYFQNEAQLDKSGLPSDRFFAERPEGSVSTLKIQRTQQEDSAVYLCATQGAYSNQPQHFGDGTRLSIL.

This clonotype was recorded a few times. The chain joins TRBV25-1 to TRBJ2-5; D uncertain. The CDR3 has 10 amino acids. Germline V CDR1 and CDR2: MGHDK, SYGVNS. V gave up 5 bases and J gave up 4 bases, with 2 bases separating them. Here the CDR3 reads CASSRETQYF. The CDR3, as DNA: TGTGCCAGCAGTCGAGAGACCCAGTACTTC.

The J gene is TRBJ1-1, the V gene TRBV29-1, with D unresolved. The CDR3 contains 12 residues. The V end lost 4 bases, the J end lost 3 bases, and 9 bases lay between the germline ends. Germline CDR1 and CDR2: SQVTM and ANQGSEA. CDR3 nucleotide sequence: TGCAGCGTTGTGATCGGGTACACTGAAGCTTTCTTT. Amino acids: CSVVIGYTEAFF. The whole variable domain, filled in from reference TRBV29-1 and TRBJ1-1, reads SAVISQKPSRDICQRGTSLTIQCQVDSQVTMMFWYRQQPGQSLTLIATANQGSEATYESGFVIDKFPISRPNLTFSTLTVSNMSPEDSSIYLCSVVIGYTEAFFGQGTRLTVV.

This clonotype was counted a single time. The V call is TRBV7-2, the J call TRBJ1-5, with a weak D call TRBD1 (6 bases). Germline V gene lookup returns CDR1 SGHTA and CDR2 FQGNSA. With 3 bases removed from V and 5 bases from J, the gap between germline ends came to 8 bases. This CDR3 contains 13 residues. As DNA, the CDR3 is TGTGCCAGCAGCTTCGCAGGGGATCAGCCCCAGCATTTT. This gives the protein CASSFAGDQPQHF. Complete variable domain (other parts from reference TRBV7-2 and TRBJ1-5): GAGVSQSPSNKVTEKGKDVELRCDPISGHTALYWYRQSLGQGLEFLIYFQGNSAPDKSGLPSDRFSAERTGGSVSTLTIQRTQQEDSAVYLCASSFAGDQPQHFGDGTRLSIL.

The CDR3 is CASGSSGGVGNEQFF. Here the CDR3 DNA reads TGTGCCAGCGGCTCAAGCGGGGGGGTCGGCAATGAGCAGTTCTTC. The V gene is TRBV7-9, the J gene TRBJ2-1; TRBD2 aligns across 10 bases. Germline-derived CDR1 and CDR2 are SEHNR and FQNEAQ (reference sequence). The CDR3 is made up of 15 amino acids. V lost 8 bases, J lost 6 bases, and 10 bases stayed unmatched.

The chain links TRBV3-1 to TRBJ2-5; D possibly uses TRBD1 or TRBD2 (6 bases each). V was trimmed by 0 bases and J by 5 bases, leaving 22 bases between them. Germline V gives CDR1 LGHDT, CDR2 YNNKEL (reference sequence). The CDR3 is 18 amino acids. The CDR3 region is CASSQERALGGFTETQYF. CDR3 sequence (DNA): TGTGCCAGCAGCCAAGAGCGTGCGCTGGGGGGCTTTACGGAGACCCAGTACTTC.

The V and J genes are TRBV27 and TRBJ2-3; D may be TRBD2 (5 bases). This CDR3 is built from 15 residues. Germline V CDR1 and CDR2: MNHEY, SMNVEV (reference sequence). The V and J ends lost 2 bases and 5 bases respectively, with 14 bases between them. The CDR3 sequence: CASSLEASPGDTQYF. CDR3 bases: TGTGCCAGCAGTTTAGAGGCTAGCCCGGGAGATACGCAGTATTTT.

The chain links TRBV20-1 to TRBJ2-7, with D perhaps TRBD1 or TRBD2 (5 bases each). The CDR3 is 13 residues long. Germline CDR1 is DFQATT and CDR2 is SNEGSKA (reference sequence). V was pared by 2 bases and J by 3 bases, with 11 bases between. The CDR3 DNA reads TGCAGTGCTAGACAGGGACGGGGCTACGAGCAGTACTTC. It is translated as CSARQGRGYEQYF.

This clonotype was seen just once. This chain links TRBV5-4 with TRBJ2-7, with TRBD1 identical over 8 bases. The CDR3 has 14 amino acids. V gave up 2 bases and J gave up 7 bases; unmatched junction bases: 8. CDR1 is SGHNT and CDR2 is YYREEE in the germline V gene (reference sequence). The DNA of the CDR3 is TGTGCCAGCAGCTTCGGGACAGGTCTGATAGAGCAGTACTTC. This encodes CASSFGTGLIEQYF.

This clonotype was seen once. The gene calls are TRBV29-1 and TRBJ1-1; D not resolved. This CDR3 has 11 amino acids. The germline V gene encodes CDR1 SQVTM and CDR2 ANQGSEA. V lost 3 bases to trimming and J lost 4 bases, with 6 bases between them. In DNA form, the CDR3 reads TGCAGCGTTGAGGCGGGCACTGAAGCTTTCTTT. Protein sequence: CSVEAGTEAFF.

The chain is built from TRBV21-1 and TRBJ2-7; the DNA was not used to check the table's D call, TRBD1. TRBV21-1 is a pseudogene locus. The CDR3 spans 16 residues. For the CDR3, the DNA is TGTGCCAGCAGCAAAGCCCTAGCGGGGCGACCCTACGAGCAGTACTTC. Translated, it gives CASSKALAGRPYEQYF.

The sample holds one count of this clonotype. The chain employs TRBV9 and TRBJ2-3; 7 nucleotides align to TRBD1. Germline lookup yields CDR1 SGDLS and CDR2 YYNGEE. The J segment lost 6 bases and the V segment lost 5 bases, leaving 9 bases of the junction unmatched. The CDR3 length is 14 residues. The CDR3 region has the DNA TGTGCCAGCAGATCAACAGGGGCGGATGATACGCAGTATTTT. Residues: CASRSTGADDTQYF. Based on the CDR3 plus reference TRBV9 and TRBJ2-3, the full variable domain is DSGVTQTPKHLITATGQRVTLRCSPRSGDLSVYWYQQSLDQGLQFLIQYYNGEERAKGNILERFSAQQFPDLHSELNLSSLELGDSALYFCASRSTGADDTQYFGPGTRLTVL.

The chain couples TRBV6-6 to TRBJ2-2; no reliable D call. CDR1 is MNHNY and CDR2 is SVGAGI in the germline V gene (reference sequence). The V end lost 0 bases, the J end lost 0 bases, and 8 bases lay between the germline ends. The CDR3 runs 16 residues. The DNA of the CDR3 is TGTGCCAGCAGTTACTCCCCAGCGACGAACACCGGGGAGCTGTTTTTT. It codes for CASSYSPATNTGELFF.

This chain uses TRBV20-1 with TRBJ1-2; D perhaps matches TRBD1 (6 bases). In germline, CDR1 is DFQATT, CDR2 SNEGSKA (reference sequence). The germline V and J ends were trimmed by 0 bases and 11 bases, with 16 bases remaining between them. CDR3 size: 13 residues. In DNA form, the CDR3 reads TGCAGTGCTAGAGATCGGGGGGGCTTAAGTTACACCTTC. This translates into CSARDRGGLSYTF.

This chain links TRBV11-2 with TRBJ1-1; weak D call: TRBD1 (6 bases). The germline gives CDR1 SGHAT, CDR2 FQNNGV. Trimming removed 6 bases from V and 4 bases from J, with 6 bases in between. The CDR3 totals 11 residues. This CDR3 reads CASRGATEAFF. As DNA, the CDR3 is TGTGCCAGCAGGGGGGCCACTGAAGCTTTCTTT.

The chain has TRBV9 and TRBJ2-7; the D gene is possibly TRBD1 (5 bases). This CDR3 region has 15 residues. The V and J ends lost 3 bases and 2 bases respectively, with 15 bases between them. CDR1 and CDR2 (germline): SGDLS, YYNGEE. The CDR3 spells CASSEFAGPAYEQYF. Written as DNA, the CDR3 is TGTGCCAGCAGCGAATTCGCAGGGCCCGCCTACGAGCAGTACTTC.

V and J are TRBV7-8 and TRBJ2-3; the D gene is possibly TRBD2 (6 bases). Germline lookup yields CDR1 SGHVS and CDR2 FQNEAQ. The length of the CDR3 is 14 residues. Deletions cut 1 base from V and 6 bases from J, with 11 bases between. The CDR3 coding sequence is TGTGCCAGCAGCTTAGTTCGGGGGAGGGATACGCAGTATTTT. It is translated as CASSLVRGRDTQYF.

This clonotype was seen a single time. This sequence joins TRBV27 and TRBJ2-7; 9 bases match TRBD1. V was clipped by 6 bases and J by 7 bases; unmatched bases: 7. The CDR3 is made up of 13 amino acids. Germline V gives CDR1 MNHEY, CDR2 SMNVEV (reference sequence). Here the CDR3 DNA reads TGTGCCAGCAGCTTAGGGACAGGGTGGGAGCAGTACTTC. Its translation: CASSLGTGWEQYF.

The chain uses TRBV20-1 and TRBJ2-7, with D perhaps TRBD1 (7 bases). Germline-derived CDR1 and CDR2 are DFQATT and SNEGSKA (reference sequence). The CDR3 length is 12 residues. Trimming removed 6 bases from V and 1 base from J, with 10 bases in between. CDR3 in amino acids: CSAPGGSYEQYF. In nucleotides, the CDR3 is TGCAGTGCGCCAGGGGGGTCCTACGAGCAGTACTTC.

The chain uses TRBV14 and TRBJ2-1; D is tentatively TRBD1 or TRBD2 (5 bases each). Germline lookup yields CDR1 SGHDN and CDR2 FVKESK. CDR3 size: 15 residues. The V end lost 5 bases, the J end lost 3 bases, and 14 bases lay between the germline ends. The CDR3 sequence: CASSARDAGYNEQFF. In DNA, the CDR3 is TGTGCCAGCAGCGCCCGGGACGCAGGCTACAATGAGCAGTTCTTC.